This T cell receptor beta chain was sequenced in a study of blood T cell repertoires in COVID-19. Study details: PBMCs, B-cell-depleted T cells, or T cells provided the cDNA or gDNA that made up the material.

CDR3 length: 14 amino acids. Between the trimmed V and J ends, which lost 7 bases and 5 bases, there was a span of 17 bases. CDR1 MDHEN and CDR2 SYDVKM come from the germline V gene. In the authors' workflow: Scientists estimated how many nucleated cells there were by amplifying reference gene primers. Repertoires were generated with immunoSEQ multiplex PCR, while TCRdb's copy carries only in-frame clones and drops some. V and J calls and clone size are as listed in that table; D and trimming were resolved from the DNA. The table has over 300,000 clones, 87% seen once. Cohorts were determined from participant-reported clinical history. Recovered status applied to Cohort 3 donors who had two consecutive negative PCRs. It also applied to those with clearance or with symptom resolution.

The genes are TRBV28 and TRBJ1-1; TRBD1 is a possible D gene (5 bases). Sequencing was done on a sample of PBMCs or T cells enriched from blood (not recorded which). The TCR originated in a woman aged 25 to 39 who had recovered from COVID-19. The CDR3 region has the DNA TGTGCCAGCACCCGGAACCGGGAGGGGACTGAAGCTTTCTTT. Its translation is CASTRNREGTEAFF.